The 8 T cell receptor beta chains below were found in one sample sequenced in a study of T cell repertoires in cytomegalovirus infection. Each CDR3 protein is one row after TCRdb ran MiXCR on the reads. The sample contains around 740,000 distinct CDR3 sequences, 35% to 45% of which appear only once. Material for sequencing was PBMCs. The receptors were gathered from a human donor in good health (CMV status not recorded). Some clones in this sample may be carry-over from other donors' samples.

With regard to this clonotype: A read error may explain this, as a much larger clone is one base away. The V gene is TRBV11-2, the J gene TRBJ2-3, with unresolved D. The V and J ends lost 0 bases and 9 bases respectively, with 10 bases between them. From germline, CDR1 is SGHAT and CDR2 FQNNGV. The length of the CDR3 is 13 residues. CDR3 residues: CASSLETAETQYF. DNA of the CDR3: TGTGCCAGCAGCTTAGAGACTGCGGAGACGCAGTATTTT.

This clonotype was recorded a few times. CDR3 loop: CASSLRGLGNQPQHF. The CDR3 region has the DNA TGTGCCAGCAGCCTCCGAGGGCTGGGCAATCAGCCCCAGCATTTT. The rearrangement joins TRBV5-6 to TRBJ1-5, with unresolved D. V dropped 4 bases and J dropped 2 bases, with 13 bases sitting between them. Looked up from germline, CDR1 is SGHDT and CDR2 is YYEEEE. The CDR3 has 15 residues.

The chain carries TRBV27 and TRBJ2-7; D is ambiguous. CDR1 and CDR2 from the germline V gene are MNHEY and SMNVEV (reference sequence). This CDR3 has 16 amino acids. Trimming shortened V by 0 bases and J by 3 bases, and 15 bases separated the two germline ends. In nucleotides, the CDR3 is TGTGCCAGCAGTTTATCGTCTGCTCTCCCTTACTACGAGCAGTACTTC. It is translated as CASSLSSALPYYEQYF.

The chain recombines TRBV20-1 with TRBJ1-2, with D unclear. The CDR3 is 12 amino acids. V was pared by 6 bases and J by 8 bases, with 16 bases between. The germline V gene encodes CDR1 DFQATT and CDR2 SNEGSKA (reference sequence). This CDR3 reads CSATDGVRGYTF. Written as DNA, the CDR3 is TGCAGTGCCACAGACGGGGTGAGAGGCTACACCTTC.

The rearrangement joins TRBV20-1 to TRBJ1-4; D possibly corresponds to TRBD1 (6 bases). The germline V gene has CDR1 DFQATT and CDR2 SNEGSKA (reference sequence). V dropped 1 base and J dropped 4 bases, with 16 bases sitting between them. This CDR3 is 16 amino acids long. CDR3 DNA: TGCAGTGCTAGAGGTGCGACAGGACCGTATAATGAAAAACTGTTTTTT. It specifies CSARGATGPYNEKLFF.

This clonotype was seen only a few times. The chain links TRBV28 to TRBJ1-2, with TRBD1 matching over 8 bases. This CDR3 has 13 amino acids. Germline V gene lookup returns CDR1 MDHEN and CDR2 SYDVKM. The V segment lost 6 bases and the J segment 8 bases; nucleotides outside the gene matches: 8. The CDR3 reads CASSYRTGYGYTF. CDR3 sequence (DNA): TGTGCCAGCAGCTACCGGACAGGGTACGGCTACACCTTC.

V and J are TRBV2 and TRBJ1-1; D might be TRBD1 (6 bases). V dropped 6 bases and J dropped 1 base, with 15 bases sitting between them. CDR1 is SNHLY, CDR2 FYNNEI, per germline. This CDR3 comprises 15 residues. The CDR3 sequence: CASRGPGGANTEAFF. DNA of the CDR3: TGTGCCAGCAGAGGCCCTGGGGGCGCGAACACTGAAGCTTTCTTT.

This clonotype was counted only a few times. The J gene is TRBJ2-2, the V gene TRBV7-6, with 7 bases that match TRBD1. Unmatched junction bases numbered 5, after V lost 6 bases and J lost 1 base. This CDR3 region has 15 residues. Germline V gives CDR1 SGHVS, CDR2 FNYEAQ. The CDR3 DNA reads TGTGCCAGCAGGACCCGGGACAGGAACACCGGGGAGCTGTTTTTT. It is translated as CASRTRDRNTGELFF.